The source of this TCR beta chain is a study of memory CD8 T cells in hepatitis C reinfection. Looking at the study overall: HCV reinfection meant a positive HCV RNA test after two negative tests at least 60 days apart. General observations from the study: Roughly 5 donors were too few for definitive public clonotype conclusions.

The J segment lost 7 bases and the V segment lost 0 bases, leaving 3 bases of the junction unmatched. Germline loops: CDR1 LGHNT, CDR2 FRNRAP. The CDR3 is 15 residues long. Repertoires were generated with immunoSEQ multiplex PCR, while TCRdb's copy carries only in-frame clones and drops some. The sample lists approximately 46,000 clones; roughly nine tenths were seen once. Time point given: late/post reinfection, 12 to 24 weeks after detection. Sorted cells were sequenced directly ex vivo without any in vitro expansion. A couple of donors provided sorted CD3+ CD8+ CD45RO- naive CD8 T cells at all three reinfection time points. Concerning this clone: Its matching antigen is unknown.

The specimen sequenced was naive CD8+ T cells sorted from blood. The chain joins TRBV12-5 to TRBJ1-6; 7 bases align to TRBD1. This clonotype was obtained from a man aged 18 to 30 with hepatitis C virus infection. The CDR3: CASGLVGQLNSPLHF. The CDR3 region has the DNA TGTGCTAGTGGTTTGGTGGGACAGTTAAATTCACCCCTCCACTTT.